The clone carrying this TCR beta chain has only one observation. Clones were read by immunoSEQ multiplex PCR, and TCRdb kept only the in-frame ones, dropping some. The data contain 700,000 or so clones, roughly 85% of them singletons. These data belong to a study of shared T cell receptors in the human thymus. CDR1 and CDR2 from the germline V gene are LGHNT and FRNRAP. The junction had 15 bases not matched to a gene; V was cut back by 6 bases and J by 3 bases. The CDR3 spans 20 residues. The data also belong to a second study, concerning human thymus T cells.

This chain connects TRBV12-5 to TRBJ2-6, with 12 nucleotides matching TRBD1. Material: thymocytes. This TCR was sampled from a girl under two years old with a congenital heart defect. The CDR3 loop is CASGYPRGTGGVDGANVLTF. CDR3 nucleotide sequence: TGTGCTAGTGGCTACCCCAGAGGGACAGGGGGCGTAGATGGGGCCAACGTCCTGACTTTC.